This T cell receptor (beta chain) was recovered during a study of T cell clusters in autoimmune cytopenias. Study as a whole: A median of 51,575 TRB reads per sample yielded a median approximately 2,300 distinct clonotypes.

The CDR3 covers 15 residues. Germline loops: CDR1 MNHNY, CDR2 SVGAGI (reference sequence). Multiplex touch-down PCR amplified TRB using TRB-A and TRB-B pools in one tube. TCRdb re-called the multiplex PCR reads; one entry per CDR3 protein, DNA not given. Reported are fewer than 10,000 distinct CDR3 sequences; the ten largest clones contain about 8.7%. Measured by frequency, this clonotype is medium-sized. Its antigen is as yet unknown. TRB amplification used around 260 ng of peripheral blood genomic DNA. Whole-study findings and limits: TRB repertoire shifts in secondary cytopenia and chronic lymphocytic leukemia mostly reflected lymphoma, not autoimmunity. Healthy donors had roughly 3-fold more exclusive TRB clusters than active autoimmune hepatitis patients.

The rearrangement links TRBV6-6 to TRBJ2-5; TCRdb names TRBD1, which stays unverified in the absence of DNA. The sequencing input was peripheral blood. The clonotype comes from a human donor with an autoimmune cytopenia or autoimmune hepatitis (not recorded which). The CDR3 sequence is CASSIGDRPFETQYF.